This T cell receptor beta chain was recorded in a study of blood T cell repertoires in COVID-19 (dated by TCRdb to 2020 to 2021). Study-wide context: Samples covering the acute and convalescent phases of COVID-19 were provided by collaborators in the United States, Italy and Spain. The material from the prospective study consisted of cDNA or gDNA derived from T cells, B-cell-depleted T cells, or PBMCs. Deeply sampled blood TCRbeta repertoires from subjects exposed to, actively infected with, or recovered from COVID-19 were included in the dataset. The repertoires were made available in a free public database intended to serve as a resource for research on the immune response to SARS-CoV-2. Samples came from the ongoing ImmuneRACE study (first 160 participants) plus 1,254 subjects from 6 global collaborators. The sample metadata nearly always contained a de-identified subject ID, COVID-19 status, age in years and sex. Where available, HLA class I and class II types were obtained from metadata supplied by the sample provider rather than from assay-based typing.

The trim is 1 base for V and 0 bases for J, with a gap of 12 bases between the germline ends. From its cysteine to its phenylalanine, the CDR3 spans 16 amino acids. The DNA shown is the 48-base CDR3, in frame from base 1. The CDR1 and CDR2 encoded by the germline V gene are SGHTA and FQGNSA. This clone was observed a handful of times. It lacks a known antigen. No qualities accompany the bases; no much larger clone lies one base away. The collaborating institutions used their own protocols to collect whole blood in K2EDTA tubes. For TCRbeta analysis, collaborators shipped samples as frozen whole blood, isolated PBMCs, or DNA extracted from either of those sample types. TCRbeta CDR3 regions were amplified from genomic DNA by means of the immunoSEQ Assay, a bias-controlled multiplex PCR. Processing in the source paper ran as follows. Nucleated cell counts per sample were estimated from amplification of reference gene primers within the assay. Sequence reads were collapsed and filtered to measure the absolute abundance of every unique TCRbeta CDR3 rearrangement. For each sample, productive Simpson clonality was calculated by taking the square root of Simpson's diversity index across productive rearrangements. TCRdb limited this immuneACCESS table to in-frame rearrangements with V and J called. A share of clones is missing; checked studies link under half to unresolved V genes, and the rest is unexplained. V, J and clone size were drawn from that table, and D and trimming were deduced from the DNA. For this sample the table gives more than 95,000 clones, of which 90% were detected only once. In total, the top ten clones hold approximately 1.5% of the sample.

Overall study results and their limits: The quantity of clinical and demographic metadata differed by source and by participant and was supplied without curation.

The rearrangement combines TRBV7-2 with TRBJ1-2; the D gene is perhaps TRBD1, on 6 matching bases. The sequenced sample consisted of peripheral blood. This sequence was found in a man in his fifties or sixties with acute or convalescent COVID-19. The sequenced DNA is TGTGCCAGCAGCTTAGGCGGCCAGGGGACTAACTATGGCTACACCTTC. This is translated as CASSLGGQGTNYGYTF.